This T cell receptor beta chain was identified in a study of early T cells in non-severe SARS-CoV-2 infection. Background on the study: From unsorted whole blood, bulk RNA was sequenced, and the chains remained unpaired. The study's findings and limits: Using VDJdb, the matching emphasized anti-spike CD8 responses while missing private and CD4 specificities.

In this sample, this clonotype turned up a few times. Its specificity is unknown. Via MiXCR, TCRdb re-called the 5' RACE reads, giving one row per CDR3 protein. The table lists around 70,000 distinct CDR3 sequences, around 8.7% of them singletons. Germline V gene data show CDR1 as LNHNV and CDR2 as YYDKDF (reference sequence). The CDR3 length is 13 residues. Trimming removed 1 base from V and 7 bases from J, with 8 bases in between. Sequencing was performed on whole blood. The rearrangement joins TRBV15 to TRBJ2-1; possible D gene TRBD1, 6 bases. This receptor was obtained from an adult who was a healthcare worker with PCR-confirmed SARS-CoV-2 infection or an uninfected control (not recorded which). The CDR3 coding sequence is TGTGCCACCAGCAGAGGACAGGCGAATGAGCAGTTCTTC. Amino acid sequence: CATSRGQANEQFF.